A single sample gave rise to the 5 T cell receptor beta chains below, sequenced in a study of shared clonotypes between healthy human individuals. TCRdb's copy holds only in-frame clones and misses some; the assay was immunoSEQ multiplex PCR. Among some 240,000 clones listed, 50% to 75% were seen once. Sequenced input: memory CD4+ T cells sorted from blood. This sample's subset: CD45RA-negative fraction. Receptors originate from a young man in good health.

The V gene is TRBV29-1, the J gene TRBJ1-3; D might be TRBD1 (6 bases). Germline CDR1 and CDR2: SQVTM and ANQGSEA. V gave up 1 base and J gave up 0 bases, with 13 bases separating them. There are 16 residues in the CDR3. CDR3: CSVEGITGSSGNTIYF. The CDR3, as DNA: TGCAGCGTTGAAGGTATTACAGGGAGCTCTGGAAACACCATATATTTT.

The rearrangement uses TRBV6-5 and TRBJ2-7; no clear D gene. The germline V and J ends were trimmed by 5 bases and 6 bases, with 11 bases remaining between them. The CDR3 runs 12 residues. Germline CDR1 and CDR2: MNHEY and SVGAGI. CDR3: CASSEAAAEQYF. The DNA for the CDR3 is TGTGCCAGCAGTGAAGCTGCCGCCGAGCAGTACTTC.

Written as DNA, the CDR3 is TGTGCCAGCCGCGACTGGGTTTCCGAAAATCCGTTCTTC. This translates into CASRDWVSENPFF. The V call is TRBV19, the J call TRBJ2-1; unclear D gene. Germline V lookup: CDR1 LNHDA, CDR2 SQIVND (reference sequence). The ends were cut back, 9 bases at V and 15 bases at J, with 24 bases in the middle. This CDR3 contains 13 residues.

J is TRBJ2-5 and V is TRBV15; perhaps TRBD2 as D (6 bases). CDR1 is LNHNV and CDR2 is YYDKDF in the germline V gene (reference sequence). The ends were cut back, 1 base at V and 1 base at J, with 7 bases in the middle. The CDR3 extends over 14 amino acids. As DNA, the CDR3 is TGTGCCACCAGCAGAGTGGGGGGCCAAGAGACCCAGTACTTC. Translated, it gives CATSRVGGQETQYF. Full variable domain (remainder filled in from reference TRBV15 and TRBJ2-5): DAMVIQNPRYQVTQFGKPVTLSCSQTLNHNVMYWYQQKSSQAPKLLFHYYDKDFNNEADTPDNFQSRRPNTSFCFLDIRSPGLGDTAMYLCATSRVGGQETQYFGPGTRLLVL.

This chain links TRBV7-9 with TRBJ1-1, with D perhaps TRBD1 (5 bases). The CDR3 consists of 15 residues. Germline V CDR1 and CDR2: SEHNR, FQNEAQ (reference sequence). Deletions cut 5 bases from V and 5 bases from J, with 18 bases between. DNA for the CDR3: TGTGCCAGCAGCCCTCGGGGGATCGGGGGGACTGAAGCTTTCTTT. Protein product: CASSPRGIGGTEAFF.